Presented here are 2 T cell receptor beta chains from one specimen sequenced in a study of T cells after yellow fever vaccination. TCRdb re-derived calls from the 5' RACE reads in MiXCR, one entry per CDR3 protein. The sample yields 300,000 to 400,000 distinct CDR3 sequences, approximately 8% seen once. Sequences were derived from PBMCs, sampled 45 days after the first yellow fever vaccination. These receptors were taken from a man younger than 30 who received the YFV17D yellow fever vaccine.

This clonotype appeared a few times. The DNA of the CDR3 is TGTGCCAGCAGTGTTGGTCCTTCAGGCCATGGCTACACCTTC. This encodes CASSVGPSGHGYTF. The chain links TRBV2 to TRBJ1-2; D is undetermined. Trimming removed 4 bases from V and 6 bases from J, with 15 bases in between. The CDR3 loop spans 14 amino acids. Germline V gene lookup returns CDR1 SNHLY and CDR2 FYNNEI.

This clonotype was observed a handful of times. This chain links TRBV7-3 with TRBJ2-2, with 10 bases matching TRBD1. The length of the CDR3 is 17 residues. V dropped 0 bases and J dropped 5; count of bases not matched to a gene: 6. Germline CDR1 and CDR2: SGHTA and FQGTGA. CDR3 DNA: TGTGCCAGCAGCTTAACGGCGGACAGGGGGAAGACCGGGGAGCTGTTTTTT. This codes for CASSLTADRGKTGELFF.